This T cell receptor beta chain was retrieved from a study of cytomegalovirus exposure and HLA in healthy donors. Amplification used 60 Vbeta primers and 13 Jbeta primers. Profiled with immunoSEQ multiplex PCR; TCRdb holds only in-frame clones, not every one. The sample includes about 160,000 clones, roughly three quarters of them seen just once. Deletions cut 3 bases from V and 0 bases from J, with 12 bases between. Germline V CDR1 and CDR2: LNHDA, SQIVND (reference sequence). CDR3 length: 16 residues. This clone was counted a single time. The chain employs TRBV19 and TRBJ1-5; D gene ambiguous. The origin of this receptor is a man between 18 and 29 years old in good health and CMV-seropositive. The sequenced material came from PBMCs. DNA of the CDR3: TGTGCCAGTAGTATTCGGGAAAGTGGTAGCAATCAGCCCCAGCATTTT. Protein product: CASSIRESGSNQPQHF. Full variable domain (missing parts from reference TRBV19 and TRBJ1-5): DGGITQSPKYLFRKEGQNVTLSCEQNLNHDAMYWYRQDPGQGLRLIYYSQIVNDFQKGDIAEGYSVSREKKESFPLTVTSAQKNPTAFYLCASSIRESGSNQPQHFGDGTRLSIL.